The 29 T cell receptor beta chains listed next were all sequenced from one sample in a study. Via MiXCR, TCRdb re-called the 5' RACE reads, giving one row per CDR3 protein. Of 40,000 to 55,000 distinct CDR3 sequences in the sample, roughly 20% were seen once. Treg sorting used a CD4+CD25+CD127-/low gate. Sequenced material: Tregs sorted from a lymph node. Receptors originate from a female donor with breast cancer.

The CDR3 bases are TGCGCCAGCAGCTTGAAGGGCGACGAGCAGTACTTC. The encoded protein is CASSLKGDEQYF. This chain connects TRBV5-1 to TRBJ2-7; D gene ambiguous. The CDR3 runs 12 residues. Germline CDR1 is SGHRS and CDR2 is YFSETQ. V lost 1 base to trimming and J lost 5 bases, with 7 bases between them.

In this sample, this clonotype turned up a few times. A much larger clone differs from this one at a single base, so this may be a read error. CDR3 sequence reads: CAASGTATNTGELFF. For the CDR3, the DNA is TGTGCCGCCAGCGGGACAGCGACTAACACCGGGGAGCTGTTTTTT. The chain couples TRBV15 to TRBJ2-2; D possibly matches TRBD1 or TRBD2 (7 bases each). Germline V gene sequence: CDR1 LNHNV, CDR2 YYDKDF (reference sequence). The CDR3 covers 15 residues. Supplemented by reference TRBV15 and TRBJ2-2, the full variable domain reads DAMVIQNPRYQVTQFGKPVTLSCSQTLNHNVMYWYQQKSSQAPKLLFHYYDKDFNNEADTPDNFQSRRPNTSFCFLDIRSPGLGDTAMYLCAASGTATNTGELFFGEGSRLTVL.

This clonotype was seen more than once but under ten times. The rearrangement links TRBV12-3 or TRBV12-4 to TRBJ1-5; no definite D call. This CDR3 contains 13 residues. Trimming removed 5 bases from V and 4 bases from J, with 9 bases in between. CDR3 nucleotides: TGTGCCAGCAGTACTCGGGAAAATCAGCCCCAGCATTTT. Translation: CASSTRENQPQHF.

This clonotype was detected only a few times. The V gene is TRBV18, the J gene TRBJ1-3; D is unresolved. Per the germline V gene, CDR1 is KGHSH and CDR2 is LQKENI. Trimming shortened V by 3 bases and J by 0 bases, and 6 bases separated the two germline ends. The CDR3 length is 14 residues. The CDR3 spells CASSPQDSGNTIYF. In DNA, the CDR3 is TGTGCCAGCTCACCTCAAGACTCTGGAAACACCATATATTTT.

This clonotype was recorded a few times. The V gene is TRBV27, the J gene TRBJ2-5; TRBD1 matches 9 bases. The CDR3 has 14 amino acids. The ends lost 6 bases at V and 2 bases at J; junction bases unmatched: 4. Germline V gene sequence: CDR1 MNHEY, CDR2 SMNVEV (reference sequence). The CDR3 is CASSSGQGQETQYF. CDR3 in DNA: TGTGCCAGCAGCTCGGGACAGGGTCAAGAGACCCAGTACTTC.

Ten or more counts support this clonotype. The chain joins TRBV28 to TRBJ2-1; TRBD2 might be the D (6 bases). The ends were cut back, 5 bases at V and 0 bases at J, with 14 bases in the middle. Germline V gene data show CDR1 as MDHEN and CDR2 as SYDVKM. This CDR3 has 16 residues. The CDR3 DNA follows: TGTGCCAGCAGTGCCCGGGACGGGAGCTCCTACAATGAGCAGTTCTTC. This sequence encodes CASSARDGSSYNEQFF. The full variable domain, with the rest looked up from reference TRBV28 and TRBJ2-1, is DVKVTQSSRYLVKRTGEKVFLECVQDMDHENMFWYRQDPGLGLRLIYFSYDVKMKEKGDIPEGYSVSREKKERFSLILESASTNQTSMYLCASSARDGSSYNEQFFGPGTRLTVL.

This clonotype was seen ten or more times. CDR3 loop: CASTLTRADEQYF. In DNA form, the CDR3 reads TGTGCCAGCACCTTGACTAGAGCGGACGAGCAGTACTTC. V is TRBV28 and J is TRBJ2-7, with a weak D call TRBD2 (6 bases). The germline CDR1 and CDR2 sequences are MDHEN and SYDVKM. V was shortened by 7 bases and J by 5 bases, with 15 bases between the two germline ends. The CDR3 is 13 amino acids.

V usage is TRBV9 and J usage is TRBJ2-3; TRBD2 matches at 13 bases. This CDR3 is 16 amino acids long. V trimming: 1 base; J trimming: 3 bases; junction bases outside the gene matches: 2. CDR1 SGDLS and CDR2 YYNGEE come from the germline V gene. CDR3 DNA sequence: TGTGCCAGCAGCGTACTGGGACTAGCGGGGACAGATACGCAGTATTTT. This translates into CASSVLGLAGTDTQYF.

Comment on this clonotype: It may be a read error: a sequence one base away is much more abundant. This chain links TRBV5-1 with TRBJ2-7; perhaps TRBD1 as D (8 bases). The V and J ends lost 7 bases and 2 bases respectively, with 13 bases between them. This CDR3 region has 13 residues. The germline V gene has CDR1 SGHRS and CDR2 YFSETQ. The CDR3 loop is CASGGGQAYEQYF. In DNA, the CDR3 is TGCGCCAGCGGCGGGGGACAGGCCTACGAGCAGTACTTC.

This sequence joins TRBV3-1 and TRBJ2-2; 10 bases line up with TRBD2. Trimming at V came to 3 bases and at J to 1 base, leaving 5 bases not matched to a gene. CDR1 and CDR2 (germline): LGHDT, YNNKEL (reference sequence). The length of the CDR3 is 17 residues. The DNA of the CDR3 is TGTGCCAGCAGCCAGCGGCTAGCGGGGGTGAACACCGGGGAGCTGTTTTTT. This sequence encodes CASSQRLAGVNTGELFF.

Turning to this clonotype: A junction boundary mismatches the germline segment, possibly from a read error. The V call is TRBV11-3, the J call TRBJ2-2; D perhaps matches TRBD2 (5 bases). CDR1 and CDR2 (germline): SGHNT, YENEEA. The CDR3 consists of 14 residues. Here the CDR3 reads CTSSYYRGTGELFF. DNA for the CDR3: TGTACCAGCAGTTATTATCGAGGGACCGGGGAGCTGTTTTTT.

Concerning this clonotype itself: A read error may be the cause here, since a much bigger clone is one base away. The gene calls are TRBV25-1 and TRBJ2-7, with D possibly TRBD1 on 6 matching bases. The CDR3 has 13 amino acids. The germline V gene has CDR1 MGHDK and CDR2 SYGVNS. V lost 6 bases, J lost 5 bases, and 14 bases lay in between. CDR3 sequence: CASRGRDTHEQYF. The CDR3 DNA reads TGTGCCAGCAGGGGCCGGGACACACACGAGCAGTACTTC.

This clonotype was observed a few times. The CDR3 sequence: CASSLGGPGLAGLSSYNEQFF. DNA for the CDR3: TGTGCCAGCAGCTTGGGCGGACCGGGACTAGCGGGGTTGAGCTCCTACAATGAGCAGTTCTTC. The rearrangement links TRBV11-2 to TRBJ2-1; 13 bases fit TRBD2. This CDR3 is 21 amino acids long. Germline V CDR1 and CDR2: SGHAT, FQNNGV. V shed 3 bases and J 0 bases; nucleotides not matched to a gene: 14.

This clonotype is labeled as medium-sized. The J gene is TRBJ2-2, the V gene TRBV12-3 or TRBV12-4; D possibly corresponds to TRBD2 (8 bases). There are 16 residues in the CDR3. V lost 2 bases and J lost 7, with 17 bases in between. As DNA, the CDR3 is TGTGCCAGCAGTTTATTCGGGAGGGGGCGCGTCGGGGAGCTGTTTTTT. Protein product: CASSLFGRGRVGELFF.

This clonotype was detected only a few times. The rearrangement uses TRBV6-6 and TRBJ1-1, with 11 bases aligning to TRBD1. This CDR3 comprises 14 residues. The V gene's germline CDR1 is MNHNY and CDR2 SVGAGI (reference sequence). V gave up 8 bases and J gave up 4 bases; unmatched junction bases: 6. This chain's CDR3 is CASARDRGGTEAFF. CDR3 in DNA: TGTGCCAGCGCACGGGACAGGGGGGGCACTGAAGCTTTCTTT.

This clonotype was detected ten times or more. The chain employs TRBV11-2 and TRBJ1-4, with D possibly matching TRBD1 (5 bases). This CDR3 has 15 residues. Trimming took 4 bases from V and 4 from J, leaving 13 bases between them. Germline V CDR1 and CDR2: SGHAT, FQNNGV. CDR3 sequence: CASSSFLGDNEKLFF. For the CDR3, the DNA is TGTGCCAGCAGCTCTTTTTTAGGGGATAATGAAAAACTGTTTTTT.

Details on this clonotype: With a much larger clone just one base away, this may be a read error. This chain joins TRBV6-1 and TRBJ2-2; 15 bases fit TRBD2. The CDR3 sequence is 15 residues long. The germline V gene has CDR1 MNHNS and CDR2 SASEGT. DNA of the CDR3: TGTACCAGCTTTGGACTAGCGGGAGGGCCAGGGGAGCTGTTTTTT. Translated: CTSFGLAGGPGELFF.

This clonotype was recorded many times. J is TRBJ1-1 and V is TRBV7-9; no firm D call. CDR1 is SEHNR, CDR2 FQNEAQ, per germline (reference sequence). V lost 1 base and J lost 8, with 8 bases in between. This CDR3 has 12 residues. Written as DNA, the CDR3 is TGTGCCAGCAGCTTAGATTTACAGGAAGCTTTCTTT. Residues: CASSLDLQEAFF.

Of note for this clonotype: This may be a read error: a much more frequent sequence differs by one nucleotide. V gene TRBV4-1 combines with J gene TRBJ2-7; D is possibly TRBD1 (6 bases). CDR1 and CDR2 from the germline V gene are MGHRA and YSYEKL. This CDR3 has 15 residues. V was shortened by 7 bases and J by 4 bases, with 20 bases between the two germline ends. CDR3 sequence: CASNRTRDGQYEQYF. The CDR3 DNA sequence: TGCGCCAGCAACCGGACCCGGGACGGACAGTACGAGCAGTACTTC.

Many counts were recorded for this clonotype. The chain couples TRBV10-2 to TRBJ1-1, with unresolved D. The CDR3 totals 11 residues. Trimming removed 2 bases from V and 7 bases from J, with 5 bases in between. Per the germline V gene, CDR1 is WSHSY and CDR2 is SAAADI. The CDR3 loop reads CASSELHEAFF. CDR3 coding DNA: TGCGCCAGCAGTGAGCTCCATGAAGCTTTCTTT.

This clonotype was recorded many times. One junction end does not reproduce the germline sequence, and a read error may be involved. This sequence joins TRBV27 and TRBJ2-5; no reliable D call. This CDR3 contains 13 residues. Germline V gene data show CDR1 as MNHEY and CDR2 as SMNVEV (reference sequence). In nucleotides, the CDR3 is TGTGCCAGCAGTCTATCGACGGGAGAGACCCAGTACTTC. It specifies CASSLSTGETQYF.

This clonotype was counted between two and nine times. The J gene is TRBJ2-1, the V gene TRBV29-1, with TRBD2 matching 8 bases. Germline V gene lookup returns CDR1 SQVTM and CDR2 ANQGSEA. V gave up 6 bases and J gave up 8 bases; unmatched junction bases: 21. This CDR3 contains 17 residues. The CDR3 DNA reads TGCAGCGTCGCCGGGGGTAGCGGGGCTTCGCTGGGGGATGAGCAGTTCTTC. Translated, it gives CSVAGGSGASLGDEQFF.

The chain has TRBV28 and TRBJ2-7; D not resolved. Trimming cost V 2 bases and J 2 bases, with 13 bases left between them. CDR1 is MDHEN and CDR2 is SYDVKM in the germline V gene. This CDR3 comprises 15 residues. The CDR3 region has the DNA TGTGCCAGCAGTTTAGGGTGCCGAGTGGCCTACGAGCAGTACTTC. Protein sequence: CASSLGCRVAYEQYF.

Comments on this clonotype: A single base separates this from a much larger clone, so it may be a read error. This sequence joins TRBV5-1 and TRBJ2-1; TRBD2 agrees at 12 bases. Germline CDR1 SGHRS, CDR2 YFSETQ. The CDR3 has 16 amino acids. J lost 6 bases, V lost 7 bases, and 11 bases had no gene match. Here the CDR3 reads CASGYLAGGPPNEQFF. The CDR3 bases are TGCGCCAGCGGCTACCTAGCGGGAGGGCCTCCCAATGAGCAGTTCTTC.

This clonotype was picked up a small number of times. The genes are TRBV24-1 and TRBJ1-5; TRBD1 might be the D (6 bases). Trimming left V 2 bases short and J 4 bases short, with 8 bases between. This CDR3 contains 14 residues. CDR1 and CDR2 from the germline V gene are KGHDR and SFDVKD. CDR3 sequence (DNA): TGTGCCACCAGTGATTCAGGGGCGAATCAGCCCCAGCATTTT. Encoded protein: CATSDSGANQPQHF.

There are many counts of this clonotype. V gene TRBV9 combines with J gene TRBJ2-1; D is unclear. The ends were cut back, 3 bases at V and 5 bases at J, with 12 bases in the middle. Germline V gene lookup returns CDR1 SGDLS and CDR2 YYNGEE. This CDR3 has 14 amino acids. The DNA for the CDR3 is TGTGCCAGCAGCGAAAGCCCTGAGAACAATGAGCAGTTCTTC. This gives the protein CASSESPENNEQFF.

A remark on this clonotype: A much bigger clone sits one base away, suggesting this may be a read error. The chain uses TRBV5-1 and TRBJ1-1; D gene uncertain. The germline CDR1 and CDR2 sequences are SGHRS and YFSETQ. Trimming cost V 4 bases and J 3 bases, with 10 bases left between them. The CDR3 totals 13 residues. In nucleotides, the CDR3 is TGCGCCAGCAGCGCGACCCGGGACACTGAAGCTTTCTTT. Its protein is CASSATRDTEAFF.

At least ten counts were recorded for this clonotype. The chain joins TRBV28 to TRBJ1-1; D may be TRBD1 (5 bases). Per the germline V gene, CDR1 is MDHEN and CDR2 is SYDVKM. There are 13 residues in the CDR3. V lost 5 bases to trimming and J lost 6 bases, with 13 bases between them. This CDR3 is CASSLPRGAEAFF. The DNA for the CDR3 is TGTGCCAGCAGTCTTCCACGAGGGGCTGAAGCTTTCTTT. The whole variable domain, remainder taken from reference TRBV28 and TRBJ1-1, is DVKVTQSSRYLVKRTGEKVFLECVQDMDHENMFWYRQDPGLGLRLIYFSYDVKMKEKGDIPEGYSVSREKKERFSLILESASTNQTSMYLCASSLPRGAEAFFGQGTRLTVV.

This clonotype was counted at least ten times. The V call is TRBV7-9, the J call TRBJ2-1; 8 bases align to TRBD2. The V gene end was trimmed by 6 bases and the J gene end by 15 bases; junction bases not matched to a gene: 10. From germline, CDR1 is SEHNR and CDR2 FQNEAQ (reference sequence). The CDR3 is made up of 12 amino acids. The CDR3 loop reads CASSRLAGLRFF. CDR3 sequence (DNA): TGTGCCAGCAGTCGATTAGCGGGACTACGGTTCTTC.